This TCR beta chain is from a study of blood T cell repertoires in COVID-19. Study at large: Whether acute or convalescent, the COVID-19 samples came from the United States, Italy and Spain.

The method was immunoSEQ multiplex PCR; TCRdb's version includes in-frame clones alone and lacks a portion of them. The sample has approximately 150,000 clones, 60% to 85% seen once. The receptor was derived from a middle-aged man with acute or convalescent COVID-19. The sequencing input was peripheral blood.

The CDR3 coding sequence is TGTGCCAGCAGCCAAGATCGAGGGACAGGGACACAAGAGACCCAGTACTTC. Its translation: CASSQDRGTGTQETQYF. The rearrangement joins TRBV14 to TRBJ2-5; TRBD1 agrees at 9 bases. CDR1 is SGHDN, CDR2 FVKESK, per germline. V dropped 0 bases and J dropped 2; count of bases not matched to a gene: 7. The CDR3 is made up of 17 amino acids.